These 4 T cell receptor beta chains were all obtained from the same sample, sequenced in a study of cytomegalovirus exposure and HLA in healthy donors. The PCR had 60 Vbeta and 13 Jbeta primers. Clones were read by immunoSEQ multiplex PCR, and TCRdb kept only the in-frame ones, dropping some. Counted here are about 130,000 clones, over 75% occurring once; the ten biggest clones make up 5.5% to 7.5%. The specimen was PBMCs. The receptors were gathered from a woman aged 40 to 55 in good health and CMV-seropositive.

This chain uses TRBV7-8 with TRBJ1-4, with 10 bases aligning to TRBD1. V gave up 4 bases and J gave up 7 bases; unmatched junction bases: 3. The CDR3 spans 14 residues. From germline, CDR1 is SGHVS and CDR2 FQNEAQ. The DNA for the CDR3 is TGTGCCAGCAGCTCGGGACAGGGGAGTGAAAAACTGTTTTTT. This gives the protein CASSSGQGSEKLFF.

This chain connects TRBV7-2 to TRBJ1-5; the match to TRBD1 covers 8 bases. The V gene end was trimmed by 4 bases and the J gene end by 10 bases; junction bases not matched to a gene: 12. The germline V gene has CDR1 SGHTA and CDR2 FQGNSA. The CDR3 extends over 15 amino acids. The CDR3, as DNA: TGTGCCAGCAGCTCTCGGACAGGGCGGTGGGGCCCCCAGCATTTT. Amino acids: CASSSRTGRWGPQHF.

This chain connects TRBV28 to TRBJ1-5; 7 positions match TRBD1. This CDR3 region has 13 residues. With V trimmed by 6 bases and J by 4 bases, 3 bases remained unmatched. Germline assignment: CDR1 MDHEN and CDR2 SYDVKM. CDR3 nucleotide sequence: TGTGCCAGCAGATTACAGGGGAATCAGCCCCAGCATTTT. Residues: CASRLQGNQPQHF.

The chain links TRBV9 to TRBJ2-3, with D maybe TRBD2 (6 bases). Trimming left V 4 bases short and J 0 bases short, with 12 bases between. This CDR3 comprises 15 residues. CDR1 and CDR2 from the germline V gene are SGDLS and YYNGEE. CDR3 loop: CASSYGGVSTDTQYF. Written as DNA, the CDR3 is TGTGCCAGCAGCTACGGGGGTGTCAGCACAGATACGCAGTATTTT.